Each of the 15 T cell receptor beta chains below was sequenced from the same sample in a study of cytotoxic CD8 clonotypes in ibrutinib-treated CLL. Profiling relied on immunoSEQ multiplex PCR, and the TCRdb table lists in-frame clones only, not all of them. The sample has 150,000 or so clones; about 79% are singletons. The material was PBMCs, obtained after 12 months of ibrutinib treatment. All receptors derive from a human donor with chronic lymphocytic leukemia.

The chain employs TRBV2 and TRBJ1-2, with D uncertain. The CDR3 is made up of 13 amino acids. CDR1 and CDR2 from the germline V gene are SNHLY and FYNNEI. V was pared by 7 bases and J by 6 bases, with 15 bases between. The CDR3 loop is CASTEGSADGYTF. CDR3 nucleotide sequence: TGTGCCAGCACCGAGGGTTCGGCCGATGGCTACACCTTC.

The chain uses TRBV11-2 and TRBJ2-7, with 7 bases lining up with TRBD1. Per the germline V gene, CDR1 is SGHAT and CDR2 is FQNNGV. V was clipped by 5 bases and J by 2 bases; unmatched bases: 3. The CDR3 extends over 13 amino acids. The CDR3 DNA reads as TGTGCCAGCAGCGCCGGGACAGCCTACGAGCAGTACTTC. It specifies CASSAGTAYEQYF.

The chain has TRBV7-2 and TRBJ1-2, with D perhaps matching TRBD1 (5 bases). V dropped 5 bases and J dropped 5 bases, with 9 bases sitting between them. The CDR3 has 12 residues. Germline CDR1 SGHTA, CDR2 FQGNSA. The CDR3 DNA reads TGTGCCAGCAGCATGGGGACGTATGGCTACACCTTC. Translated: CASSMGTYGYTF.

This CDR3 is CASSKGLAGSYEQYF. CDR3 bases: TGTGCCAGCAGCAAGGGACTAGCGGGCTCCTACGAGCAGTACTTC. The chain joins TRBV7-3 to TRBJ2-7, with 12 nucleotides matching TRBD2. There are 15 residues in the CDR3. With 5 bases clipped from V and 0 bases from J, the junction kept 2 bases outside the gene matches. Germline V gene sequence: CDR1 SGHTA, CDR2 FQGTGA.

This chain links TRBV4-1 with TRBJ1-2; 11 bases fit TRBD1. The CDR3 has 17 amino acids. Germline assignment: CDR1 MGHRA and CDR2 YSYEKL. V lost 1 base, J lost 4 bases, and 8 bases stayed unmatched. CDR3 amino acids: CASSQAPGQGGFYGYTF. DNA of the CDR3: TGCGCCAGCAGCCAAGCACCGGGACAGGGGGGATTCTATGGCTACACCTTC.

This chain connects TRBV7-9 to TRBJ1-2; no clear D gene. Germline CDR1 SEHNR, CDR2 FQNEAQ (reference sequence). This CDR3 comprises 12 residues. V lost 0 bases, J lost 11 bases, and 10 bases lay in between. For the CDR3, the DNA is TGTGCCAGCAGCTTAGCGGGGAATTCATACACCTTC. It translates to CASSLAGNSYTF.

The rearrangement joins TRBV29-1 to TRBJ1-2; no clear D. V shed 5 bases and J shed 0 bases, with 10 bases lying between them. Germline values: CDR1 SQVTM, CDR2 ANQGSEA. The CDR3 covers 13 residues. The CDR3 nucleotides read TGCAGCGTTATGGCAGCTTCTAACTATGGCTACACCTTC. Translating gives CSVMAASNYGYTF.

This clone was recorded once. CDR3 residues: CASSQDWSSYEQYF. As DNA, the CDR3 is TGTGCCAGCAGCCAAGATTGGAGCTCCTACGAGCAGTACTTC. V and J are TRBV14 and TRBJ2-7; unclear D gene. The V end lost 0 bases, the J end lost 0 bases, and 6 bases lay between the germline ends. Per the germline V gene, CDR1 is SGHDN and CDR2 is FVKESK. CDR3 size: 14 residues. Looking up the rest from reference TRBV14 and TRBJ2-7 gives the full variable domain: EAGVTQFPSHSVIEKGQTVTLRCDPISGHDNLYWYRRVMGKEIKFLLHFVKESKQDESGMPNNRFLAERTGGTYSTLKVQPAELEDSGVYFCASSQDWSSYEQYFGPGTRLTVT.

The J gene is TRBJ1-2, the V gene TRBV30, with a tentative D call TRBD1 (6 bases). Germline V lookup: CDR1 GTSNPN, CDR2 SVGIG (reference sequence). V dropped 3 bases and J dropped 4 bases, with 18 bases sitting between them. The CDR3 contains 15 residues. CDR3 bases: TGTGCCTGGAGGGAACTCGGACAGAGCATCTATGGCTACACCTTC. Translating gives CAWRELGQSIYGYTF.

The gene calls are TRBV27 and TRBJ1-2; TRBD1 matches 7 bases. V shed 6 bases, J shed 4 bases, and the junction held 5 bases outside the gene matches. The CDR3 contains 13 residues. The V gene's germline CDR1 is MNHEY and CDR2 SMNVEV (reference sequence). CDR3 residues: CASSKNRGYGYTF. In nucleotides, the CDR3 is TGTGCCAGCAGCAAAAACAGGGGCTATGGCTACACCTTC.

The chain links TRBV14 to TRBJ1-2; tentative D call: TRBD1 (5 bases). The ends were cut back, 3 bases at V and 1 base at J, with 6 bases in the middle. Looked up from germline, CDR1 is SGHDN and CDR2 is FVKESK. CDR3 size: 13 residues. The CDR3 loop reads CASSHDSNYGYTF. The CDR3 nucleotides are TGTGCCAGCAGCCACGACAGTAACTATGGCTACACCTTC.

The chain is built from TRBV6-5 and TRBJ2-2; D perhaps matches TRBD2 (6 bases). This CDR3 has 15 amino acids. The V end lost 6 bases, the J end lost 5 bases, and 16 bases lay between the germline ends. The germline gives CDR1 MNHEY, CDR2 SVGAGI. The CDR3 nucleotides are TGTGCCAGCAGGTGGGGGGTCGGGGTTACCGGGGAGCTGTTTTTT. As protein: CASRWGVGVTGELFF.

The CDR3: CASLRKGSSGYGYTF. As DNA, the CDR3 is TGTGCCAGCTTACGAAAGGGGAGCTCTGGTTATGGCTACACCTTC. The chain joins TRBV6-1 to TRBJ1-2; a possible D gene is TRBD1 (5 bases). The germline gives CDR1 MNHNS, CDR2 SASEGT. The length of the CDR3 is 15 residues. Trimming took off 8 bases at V and 5 bases at J, with 21 bases between the two ends.

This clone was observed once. The CDR3 bases are TGTGCCAGCAGTGCCCCCAGGAGACACGAGCAGTACTTC. Translation: CASSAPRRHEQYF. The chain combines TRBV6-1 with TRBJ2-7; D unclear. V shed 4 bases and J shed 5 bases, with 12 bases lying between them. Germline CDR1 and CDR2: MNHNS and SASEGT. This CDR3 comprises 13 residues.

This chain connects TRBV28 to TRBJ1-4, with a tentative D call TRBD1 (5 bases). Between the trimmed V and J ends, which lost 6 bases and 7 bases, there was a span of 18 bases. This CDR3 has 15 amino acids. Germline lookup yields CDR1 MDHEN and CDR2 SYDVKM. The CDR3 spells CASSHPTAFAEKLFF. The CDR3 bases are TGTGCCAGCAGCCATCCGACAGCTTTTGCTGAAAAACTGTTTTTT.